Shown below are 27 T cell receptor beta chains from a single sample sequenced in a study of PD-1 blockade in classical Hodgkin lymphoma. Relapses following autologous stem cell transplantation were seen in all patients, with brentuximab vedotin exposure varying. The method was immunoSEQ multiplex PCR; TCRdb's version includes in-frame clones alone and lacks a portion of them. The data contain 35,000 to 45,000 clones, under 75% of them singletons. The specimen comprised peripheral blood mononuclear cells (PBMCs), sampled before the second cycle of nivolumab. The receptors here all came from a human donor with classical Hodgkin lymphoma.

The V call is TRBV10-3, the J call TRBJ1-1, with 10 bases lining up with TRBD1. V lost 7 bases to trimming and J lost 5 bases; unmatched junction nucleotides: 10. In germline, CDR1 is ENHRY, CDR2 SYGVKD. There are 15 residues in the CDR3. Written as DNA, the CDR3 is TGTGCCATCACGCCCGACAGGGGGCTAGGGACTGAAGCTTTCTTT. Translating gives CAITPDRGLGTEAFF.

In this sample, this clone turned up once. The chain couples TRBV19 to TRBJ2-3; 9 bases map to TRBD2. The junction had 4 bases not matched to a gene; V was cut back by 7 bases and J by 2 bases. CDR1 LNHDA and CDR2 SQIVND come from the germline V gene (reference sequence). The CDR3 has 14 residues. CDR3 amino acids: CASTAGGLTDTQYF. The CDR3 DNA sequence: TGTGCCAGTACAGCGGGGGGCCTCACAGATACGCAGTATTTT.

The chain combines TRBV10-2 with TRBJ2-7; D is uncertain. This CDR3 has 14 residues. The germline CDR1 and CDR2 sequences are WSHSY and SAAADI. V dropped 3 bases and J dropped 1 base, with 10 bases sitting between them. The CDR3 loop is CASSDGRKSYEQYF. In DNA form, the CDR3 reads TGCGCCAGCAGTGACGGACGGAAGTCCTACGAGCAGTACTTC.

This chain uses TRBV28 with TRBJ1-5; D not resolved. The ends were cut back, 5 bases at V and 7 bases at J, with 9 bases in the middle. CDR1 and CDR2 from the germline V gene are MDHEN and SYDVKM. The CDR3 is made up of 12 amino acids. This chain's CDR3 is CASSPQWQPQHF. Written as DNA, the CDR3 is TGTGCCAGCAGTCCCCAGTGGCAGCCCCAGCATTTT.

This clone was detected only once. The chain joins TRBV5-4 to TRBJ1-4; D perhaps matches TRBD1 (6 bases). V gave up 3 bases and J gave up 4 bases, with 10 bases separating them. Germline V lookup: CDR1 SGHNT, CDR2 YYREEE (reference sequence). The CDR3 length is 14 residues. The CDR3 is CASSSGAFNEKLFF. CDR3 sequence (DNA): TGTGCCAGCAGCTCGGGGGCGTTTAATGAAAAACTGTTTTTT.

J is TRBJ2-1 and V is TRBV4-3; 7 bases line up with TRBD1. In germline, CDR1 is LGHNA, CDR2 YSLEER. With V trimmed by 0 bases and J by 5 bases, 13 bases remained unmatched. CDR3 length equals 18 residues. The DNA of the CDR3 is TGCGCCAGCAGCCAAGATATACTTGAGGGGGCGATGAACAATGAGCAGTTCTTC. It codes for CASSQDILEGAMNNEQFF.

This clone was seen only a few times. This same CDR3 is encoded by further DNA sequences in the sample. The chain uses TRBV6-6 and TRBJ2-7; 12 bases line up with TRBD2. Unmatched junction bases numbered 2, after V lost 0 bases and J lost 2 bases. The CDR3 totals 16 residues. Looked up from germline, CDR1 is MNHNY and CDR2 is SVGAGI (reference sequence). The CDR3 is CASSYSRTSGTYEQYF. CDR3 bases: TGTGCCAGCAGTTACTCGAGGACTAGCGGGACCTACGAGCAGTACTTC.

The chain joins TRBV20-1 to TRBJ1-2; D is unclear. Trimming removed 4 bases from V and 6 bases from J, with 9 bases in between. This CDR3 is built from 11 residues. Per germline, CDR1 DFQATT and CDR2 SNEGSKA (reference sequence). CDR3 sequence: CSAKAPDGYTF. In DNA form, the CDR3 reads TGCAGTGCTAAGGCTCCGGATGGCTACACCTTC.

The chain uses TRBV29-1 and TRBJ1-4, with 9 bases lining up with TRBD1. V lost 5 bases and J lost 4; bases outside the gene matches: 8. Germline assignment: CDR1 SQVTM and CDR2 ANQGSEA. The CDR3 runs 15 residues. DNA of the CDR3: TGCAGCGTTACATTACCGGGACAGGGTAATGAAAAACTGTTTTTT. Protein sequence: CSVTLPGQGNEKLFF.

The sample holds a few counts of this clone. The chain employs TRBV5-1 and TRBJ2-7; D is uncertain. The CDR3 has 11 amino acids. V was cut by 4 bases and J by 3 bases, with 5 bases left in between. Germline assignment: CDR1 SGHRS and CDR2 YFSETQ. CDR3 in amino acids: CASSTGYEQYF. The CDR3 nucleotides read TGCGCCAGCAGCACCGGCTACGAGCAGTACTTC. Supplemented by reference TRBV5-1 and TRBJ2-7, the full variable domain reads KAGVTQTPRYLIKTRGQQVTLSCSPISGHRSVSWYQQTPGQGLQFLFEYFSETQRNKGNFPGRFSGRQFSNSRSEMNVSTLELGDSALYLCASSTGYEQYFGPGTRLTVT.

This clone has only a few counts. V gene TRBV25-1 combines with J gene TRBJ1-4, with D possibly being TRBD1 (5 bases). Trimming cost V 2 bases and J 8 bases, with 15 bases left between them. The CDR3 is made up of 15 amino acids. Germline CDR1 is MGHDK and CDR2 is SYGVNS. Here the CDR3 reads CASSEGNRGYEKLFF. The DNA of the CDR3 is TGTGCCAGCAGTGAAGGGAATAGGGGATACGAAAAACTGTTTTTT.

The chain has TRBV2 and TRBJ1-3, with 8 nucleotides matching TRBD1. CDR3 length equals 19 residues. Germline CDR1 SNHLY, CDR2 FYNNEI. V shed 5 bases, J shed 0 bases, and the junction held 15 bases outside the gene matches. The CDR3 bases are TGTGCCAGCAGTTTTTATGTATACGGGACAGGCTCCTCTGGAAACACCATATATTTT. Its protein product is CASSFYVYGTGSSGNTIYF.

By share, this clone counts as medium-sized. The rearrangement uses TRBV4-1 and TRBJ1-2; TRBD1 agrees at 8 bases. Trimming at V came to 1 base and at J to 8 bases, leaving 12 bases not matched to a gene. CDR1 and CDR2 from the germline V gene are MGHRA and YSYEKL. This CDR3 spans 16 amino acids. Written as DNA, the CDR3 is TGCGCCAGCAGCCAAGTGGAAGCCAGGGGGCGCTCGGGCTACACCTTC. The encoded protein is CASSQVEARGRSGYTF.

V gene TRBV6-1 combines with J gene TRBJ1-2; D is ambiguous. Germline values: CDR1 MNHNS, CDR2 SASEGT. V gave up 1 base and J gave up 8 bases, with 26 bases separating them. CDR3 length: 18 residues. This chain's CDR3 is CASSEGLGFVLTSWGYTF. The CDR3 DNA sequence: TGTGCCAGCAGTGAAGGGTTGGGGTTCGTACTGACCTCTTGGGGCTACACCTTC.

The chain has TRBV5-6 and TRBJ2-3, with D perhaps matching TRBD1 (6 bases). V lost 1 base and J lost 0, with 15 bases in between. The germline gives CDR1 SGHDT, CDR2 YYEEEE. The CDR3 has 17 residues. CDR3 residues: CASSLSLGTKSTDTQYF. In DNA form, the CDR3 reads TGTGCCAGCAGCTTGTCCCTCGGGACAAAGAGCACAGATACGCAGTATTTT.

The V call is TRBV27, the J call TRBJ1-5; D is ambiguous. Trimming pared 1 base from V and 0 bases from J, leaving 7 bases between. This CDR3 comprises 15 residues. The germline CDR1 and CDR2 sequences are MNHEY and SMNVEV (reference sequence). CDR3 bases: TGTGCCAGCAGTTTATTACCTCATAGCAATCAGCCCCAGCATTTT. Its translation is CASSLLPHSNQPQHF.

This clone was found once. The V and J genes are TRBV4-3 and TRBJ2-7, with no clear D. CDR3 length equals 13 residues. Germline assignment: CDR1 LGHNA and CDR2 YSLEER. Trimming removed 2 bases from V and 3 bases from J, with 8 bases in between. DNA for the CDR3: TGCGCCAGCAGCCAATCAACTTACTACGAGCAGTACTTC. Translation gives CASSQSTYYEQYF.

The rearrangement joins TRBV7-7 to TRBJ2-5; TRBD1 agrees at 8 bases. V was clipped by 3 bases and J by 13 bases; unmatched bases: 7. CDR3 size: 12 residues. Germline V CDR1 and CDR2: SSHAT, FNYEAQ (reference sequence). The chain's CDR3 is CASSLDRAELYF. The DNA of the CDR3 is TGTGCCAGCAGCTTGGACAGGGCGGAACTGTACTTC.

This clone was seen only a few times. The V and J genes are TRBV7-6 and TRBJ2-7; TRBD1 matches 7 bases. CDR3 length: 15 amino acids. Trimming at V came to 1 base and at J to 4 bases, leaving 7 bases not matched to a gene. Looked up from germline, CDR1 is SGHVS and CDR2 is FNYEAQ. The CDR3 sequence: CASSLEIGQAYEQYF. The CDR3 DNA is TGTGCCAGCAGCTTAGAGATCGGACAGGCTTACGAGCAGTACTTC.

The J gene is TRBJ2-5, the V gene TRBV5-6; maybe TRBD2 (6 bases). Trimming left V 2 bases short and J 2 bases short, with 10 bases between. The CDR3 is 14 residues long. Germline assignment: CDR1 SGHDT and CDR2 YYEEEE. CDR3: CASSLIADQETQYF. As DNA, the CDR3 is TGTGCCAGCAGCTTAATAGCGGATCAAGAGACCCAGTACTTC.

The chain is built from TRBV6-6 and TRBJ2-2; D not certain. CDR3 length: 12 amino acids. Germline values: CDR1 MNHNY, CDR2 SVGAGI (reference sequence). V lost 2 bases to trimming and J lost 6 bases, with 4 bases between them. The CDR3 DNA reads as TGTGCCAGCAGTTACCCGGCCGGGGAGCTGTTTTTT. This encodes CASSYPAGELFF.

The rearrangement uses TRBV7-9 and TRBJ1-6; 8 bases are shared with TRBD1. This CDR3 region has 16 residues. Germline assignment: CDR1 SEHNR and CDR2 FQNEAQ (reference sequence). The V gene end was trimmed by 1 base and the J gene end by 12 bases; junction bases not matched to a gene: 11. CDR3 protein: CASSLGQGQGGGPLHF. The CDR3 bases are TGTGCCAGCAGCTTAGGACAAGGACAGGGAGGCGGACCCCTCCACTTT.

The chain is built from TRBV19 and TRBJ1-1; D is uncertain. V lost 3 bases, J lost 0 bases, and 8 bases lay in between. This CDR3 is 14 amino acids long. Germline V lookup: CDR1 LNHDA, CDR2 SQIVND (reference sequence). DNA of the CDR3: TGTGCCAGTAGTATCCGGCGGGTGAACACTGAAGCTTTCTTT. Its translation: CASSIRRVNTEAFF.

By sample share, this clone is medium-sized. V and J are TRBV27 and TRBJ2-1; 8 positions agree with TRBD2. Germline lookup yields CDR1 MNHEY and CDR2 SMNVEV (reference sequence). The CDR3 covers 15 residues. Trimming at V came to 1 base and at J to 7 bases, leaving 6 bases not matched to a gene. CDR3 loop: CASSLYSGAGNEQFF. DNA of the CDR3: TGTGCCAGCAGTTTATATAGCGGGGCGGGAAATGAGCAGTTCTTC.

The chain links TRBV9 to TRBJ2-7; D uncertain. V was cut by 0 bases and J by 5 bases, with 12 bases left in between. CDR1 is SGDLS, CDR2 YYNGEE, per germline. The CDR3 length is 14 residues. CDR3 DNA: TGTGCCAGCAGCGTAGAAGGCAAAATCGACGAGCAGTACTTC. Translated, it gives CASSVEGKIDEQYF.

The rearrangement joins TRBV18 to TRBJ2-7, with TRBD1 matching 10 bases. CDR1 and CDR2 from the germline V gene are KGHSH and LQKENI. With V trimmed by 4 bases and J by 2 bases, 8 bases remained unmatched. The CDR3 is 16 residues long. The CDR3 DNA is TGTGCCAGCTCACTCCTCGGGACAGGGGTGGCCTACGAGCAGTACTTC. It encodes CASSLLGTGVAYEQYF.

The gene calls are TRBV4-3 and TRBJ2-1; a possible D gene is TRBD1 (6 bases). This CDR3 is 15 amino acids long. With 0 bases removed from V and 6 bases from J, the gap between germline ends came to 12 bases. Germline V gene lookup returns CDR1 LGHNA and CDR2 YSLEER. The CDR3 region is CASSQEDRWVNEQFF. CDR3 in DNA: TGCGCCAGCAGCCAAGAGGACAGATGGGTCAATGAGCAGTTCTTC.